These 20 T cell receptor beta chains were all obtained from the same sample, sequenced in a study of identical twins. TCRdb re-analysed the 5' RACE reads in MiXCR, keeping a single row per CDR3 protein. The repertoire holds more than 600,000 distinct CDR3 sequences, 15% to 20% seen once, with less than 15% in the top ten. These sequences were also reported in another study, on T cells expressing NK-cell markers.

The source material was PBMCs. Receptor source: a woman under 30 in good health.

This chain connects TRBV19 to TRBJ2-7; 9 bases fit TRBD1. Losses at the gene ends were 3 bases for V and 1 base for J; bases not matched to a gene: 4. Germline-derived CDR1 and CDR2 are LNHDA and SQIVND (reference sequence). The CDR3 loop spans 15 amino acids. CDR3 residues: CASSIVQGASYEQYF. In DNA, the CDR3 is TGTGCCAGTAGTATCGTACAGGGGGCGTCCTACGAGCAGTACTTC.

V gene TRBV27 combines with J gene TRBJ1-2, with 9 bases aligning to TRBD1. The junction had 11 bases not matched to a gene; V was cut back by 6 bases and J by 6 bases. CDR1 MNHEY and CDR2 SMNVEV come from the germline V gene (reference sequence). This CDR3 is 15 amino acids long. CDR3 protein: CASSSRQGGGNGYTF. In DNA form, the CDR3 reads TGTGCCAGCAGCAGCAGACAGGGGGGGGGAAATGGCTACACCTTC.

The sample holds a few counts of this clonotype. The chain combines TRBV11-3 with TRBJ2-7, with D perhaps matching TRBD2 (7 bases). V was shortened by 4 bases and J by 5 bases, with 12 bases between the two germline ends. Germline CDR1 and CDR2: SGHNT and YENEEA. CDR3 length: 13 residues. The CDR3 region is CASSSRGPHEQYF. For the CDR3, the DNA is TGTGCCAGCAGCTCGCGGGGGCCCCACGAGCAGTACTTC.

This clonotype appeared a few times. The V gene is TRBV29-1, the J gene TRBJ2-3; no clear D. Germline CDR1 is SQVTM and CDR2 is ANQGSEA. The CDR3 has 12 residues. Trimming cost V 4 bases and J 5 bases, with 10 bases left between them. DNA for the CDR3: TGCAGCGTTGGTCGGGCTGTAGATACGCAGTATTTT. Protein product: CSVGRAVDTQYF.

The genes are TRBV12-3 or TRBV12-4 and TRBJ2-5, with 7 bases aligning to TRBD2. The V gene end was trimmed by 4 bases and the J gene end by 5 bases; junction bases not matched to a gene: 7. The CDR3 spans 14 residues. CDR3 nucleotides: TGTGCCAGCAGTTGGAGCGGGGCTCGGGAGACCCAGTACTTC. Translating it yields CASSWSGARETQYF.

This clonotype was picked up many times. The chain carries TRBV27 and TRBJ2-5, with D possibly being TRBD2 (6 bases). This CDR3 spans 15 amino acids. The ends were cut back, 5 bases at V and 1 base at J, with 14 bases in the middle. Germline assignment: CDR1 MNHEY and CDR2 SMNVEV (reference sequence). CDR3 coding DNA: TGTGCCAGCAGTCCTAGGCGGGGCCTCCAAGAGACCCAGTACTTC. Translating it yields CASSPRRGLQETQYF.

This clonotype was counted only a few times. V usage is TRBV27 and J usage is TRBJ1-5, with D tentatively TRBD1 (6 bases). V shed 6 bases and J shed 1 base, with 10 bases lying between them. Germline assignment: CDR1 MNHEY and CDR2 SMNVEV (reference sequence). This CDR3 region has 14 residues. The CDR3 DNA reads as TGTGCCAGCAGAGGGGGGCTGAGCAATCAGCCCCAGCATTTT. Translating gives CASRGGLSNQPQHF.

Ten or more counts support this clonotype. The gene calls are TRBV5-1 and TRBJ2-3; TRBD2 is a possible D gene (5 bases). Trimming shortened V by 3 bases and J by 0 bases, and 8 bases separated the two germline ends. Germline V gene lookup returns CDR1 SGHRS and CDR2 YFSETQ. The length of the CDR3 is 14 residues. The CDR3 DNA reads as TGCGCCAGCAGCTCTACGGGGAGCACAGATACGCAGTATTTT. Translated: CASSSTGSTDTQYF.

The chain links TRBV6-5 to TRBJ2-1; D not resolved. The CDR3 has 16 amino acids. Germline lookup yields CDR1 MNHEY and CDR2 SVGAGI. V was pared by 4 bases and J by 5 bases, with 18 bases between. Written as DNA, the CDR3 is TGTGCCAGCAGTTCGAGCCCGGGCCGTTCGAACAATGAGCAGTTCTTC. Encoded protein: CASSSSPGRSNNEQFF.

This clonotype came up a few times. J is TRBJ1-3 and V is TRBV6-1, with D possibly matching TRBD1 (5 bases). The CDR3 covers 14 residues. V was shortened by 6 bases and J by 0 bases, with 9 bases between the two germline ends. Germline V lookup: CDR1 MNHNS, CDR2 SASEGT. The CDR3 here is CASRGAPSGNTIYF. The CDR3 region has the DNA TGTGCCAGCAGAGGGGCTCCCTCTGGAAACACCATATATTTT.

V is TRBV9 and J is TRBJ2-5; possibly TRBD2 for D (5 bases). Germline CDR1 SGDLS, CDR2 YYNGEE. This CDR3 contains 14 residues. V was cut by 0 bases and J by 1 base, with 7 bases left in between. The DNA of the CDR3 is TGTGCCAGCAGCGTAGCAGCGGTCCAAGAGACCCAGTACTTC. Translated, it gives CASSVAAVQETQYF.

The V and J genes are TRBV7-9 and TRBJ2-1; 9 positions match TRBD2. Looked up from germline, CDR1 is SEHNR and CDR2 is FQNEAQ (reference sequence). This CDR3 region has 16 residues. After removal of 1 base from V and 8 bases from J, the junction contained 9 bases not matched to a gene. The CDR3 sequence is CASSLEGSGRSDEQFF. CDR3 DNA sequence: TGTGCCAGCAGCTTAGAGGGTAGCGGGAGATCGGATGAGCAGTTCTTC.

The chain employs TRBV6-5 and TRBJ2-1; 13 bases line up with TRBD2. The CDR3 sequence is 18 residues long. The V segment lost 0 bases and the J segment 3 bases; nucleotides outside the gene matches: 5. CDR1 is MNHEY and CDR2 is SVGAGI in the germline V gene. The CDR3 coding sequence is TGTGCCAGCAGTTACTCGGGACTAGCGGGATCTCACTACAATGAGCAGTTCTTC. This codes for CASSYSGLAGSHYNEQFF.

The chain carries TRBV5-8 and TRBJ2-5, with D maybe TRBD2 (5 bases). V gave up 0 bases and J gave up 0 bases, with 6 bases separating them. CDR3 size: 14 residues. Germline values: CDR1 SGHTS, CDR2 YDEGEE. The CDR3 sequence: CASSLDGDQETQYF. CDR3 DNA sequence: TGTGCCAGCAGCTTGGACGGGGACCAAGAGACCCAGTACTTC.

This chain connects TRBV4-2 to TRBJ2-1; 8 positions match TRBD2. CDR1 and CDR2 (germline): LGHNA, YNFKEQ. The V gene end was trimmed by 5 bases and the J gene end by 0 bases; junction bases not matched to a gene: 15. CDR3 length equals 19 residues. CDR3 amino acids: CASSTLGSQSGSSYNEQFF. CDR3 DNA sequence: TGTGCCAGCAGCACCCTAGGGTCCCAGAGCGGGAGCTCCTACAATGAGCAGTTCTTC.

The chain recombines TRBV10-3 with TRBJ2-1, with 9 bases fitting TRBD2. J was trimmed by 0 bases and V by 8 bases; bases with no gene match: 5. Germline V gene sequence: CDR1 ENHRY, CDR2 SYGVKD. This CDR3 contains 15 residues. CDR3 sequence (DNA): TGTGCCATCCAAGATAGCGGGAGCTCCTACAATGAGCAGTTCTTC. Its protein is CAIQDSGSSYNEQFF.

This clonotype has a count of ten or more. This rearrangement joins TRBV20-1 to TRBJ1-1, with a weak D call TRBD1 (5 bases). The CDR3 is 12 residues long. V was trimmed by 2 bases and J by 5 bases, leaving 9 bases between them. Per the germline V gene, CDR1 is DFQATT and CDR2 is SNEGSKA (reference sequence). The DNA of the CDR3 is TGCAGTGCTAGACCCGGGGGGACTGAAGCTTTCTTT. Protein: CSARPGGTEAFF.

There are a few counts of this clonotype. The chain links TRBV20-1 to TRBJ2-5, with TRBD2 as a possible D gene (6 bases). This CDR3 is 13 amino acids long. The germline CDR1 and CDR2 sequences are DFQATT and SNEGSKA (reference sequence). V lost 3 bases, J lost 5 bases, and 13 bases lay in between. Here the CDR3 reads CSARRLGRETQYF. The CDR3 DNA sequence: TGCAGTGCTAGGAGACTAGGGCGGGAGACCCAGTACTTC.

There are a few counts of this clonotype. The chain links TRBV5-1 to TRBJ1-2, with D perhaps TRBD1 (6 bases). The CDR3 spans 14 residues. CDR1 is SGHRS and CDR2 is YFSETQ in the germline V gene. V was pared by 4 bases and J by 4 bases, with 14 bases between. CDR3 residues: CASSVSGATYGYTF. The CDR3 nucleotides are TGCGCCAGCAGCGTGTCAGGGGCAACCTATGGCTACACCTTC.

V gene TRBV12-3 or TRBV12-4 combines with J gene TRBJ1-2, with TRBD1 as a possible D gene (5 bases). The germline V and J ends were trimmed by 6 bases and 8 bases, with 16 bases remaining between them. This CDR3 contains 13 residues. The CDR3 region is CASSGGTGHGYTF. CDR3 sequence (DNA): TGTGCCAGCAGCGGGGGTACGGGGCACGGCTACACCTTC.